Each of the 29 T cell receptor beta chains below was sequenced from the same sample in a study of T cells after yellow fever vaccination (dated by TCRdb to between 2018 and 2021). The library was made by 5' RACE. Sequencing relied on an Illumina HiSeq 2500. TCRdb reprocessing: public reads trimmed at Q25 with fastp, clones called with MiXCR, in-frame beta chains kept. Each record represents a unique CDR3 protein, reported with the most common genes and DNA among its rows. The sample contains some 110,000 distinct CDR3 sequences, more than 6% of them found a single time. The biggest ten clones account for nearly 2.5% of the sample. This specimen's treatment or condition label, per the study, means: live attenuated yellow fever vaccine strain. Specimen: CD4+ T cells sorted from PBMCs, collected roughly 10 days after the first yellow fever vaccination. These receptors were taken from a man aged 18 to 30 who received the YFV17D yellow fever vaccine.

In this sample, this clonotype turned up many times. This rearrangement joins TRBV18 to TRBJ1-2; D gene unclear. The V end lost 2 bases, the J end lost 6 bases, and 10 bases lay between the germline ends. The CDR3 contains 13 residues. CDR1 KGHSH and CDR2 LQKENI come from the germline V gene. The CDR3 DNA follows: TGTGCCAGCTCACCAGACGGGCTGGATGGCTACACCTTC. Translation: CASSPDGLDGYTF.

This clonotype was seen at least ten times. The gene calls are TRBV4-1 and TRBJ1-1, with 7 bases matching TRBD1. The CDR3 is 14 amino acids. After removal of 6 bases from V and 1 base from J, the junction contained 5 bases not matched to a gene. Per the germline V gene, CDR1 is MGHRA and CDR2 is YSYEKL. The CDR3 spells CASSDRVRNTEAFF. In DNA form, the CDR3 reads TGCGCCAGCAGTGACAGGGTCCGGAACACTGAAGCTTTCTTT.

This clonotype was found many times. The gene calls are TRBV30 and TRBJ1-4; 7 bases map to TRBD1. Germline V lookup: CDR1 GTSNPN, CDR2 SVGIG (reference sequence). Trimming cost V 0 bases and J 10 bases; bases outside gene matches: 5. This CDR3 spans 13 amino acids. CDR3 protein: CAWSVQGSGKLFF. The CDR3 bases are TGTGCCTGGAGTGTACAGGGGAGCGGAAAACTGTTTTTT.

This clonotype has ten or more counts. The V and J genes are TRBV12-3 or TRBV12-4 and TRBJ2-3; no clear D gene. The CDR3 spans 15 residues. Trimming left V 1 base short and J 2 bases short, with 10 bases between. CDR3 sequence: CASSLGQVLTDTQYF. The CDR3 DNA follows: TGTGCCAGCAGTTTAGGGCAGGTACTCACAGATACGCAGTATTTT.

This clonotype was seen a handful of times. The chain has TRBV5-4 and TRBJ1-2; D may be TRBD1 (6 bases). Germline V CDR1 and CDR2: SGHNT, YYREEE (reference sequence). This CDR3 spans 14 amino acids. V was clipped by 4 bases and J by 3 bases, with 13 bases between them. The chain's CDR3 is CASSHVRTDYGYTF. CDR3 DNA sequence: TGTGCCAGCAGCCATGTGCGGACAGACTATGGCTACACCTTC.

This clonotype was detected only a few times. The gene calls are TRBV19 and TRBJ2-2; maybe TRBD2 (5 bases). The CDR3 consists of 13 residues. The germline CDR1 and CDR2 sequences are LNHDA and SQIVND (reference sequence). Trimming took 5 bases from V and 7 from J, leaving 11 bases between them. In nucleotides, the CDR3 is TGTGCCAGTAGTGTGTCGGGGTACGGGGAGCTGTTTTTT. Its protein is CASSVSGYGELFF.

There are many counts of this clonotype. CDR3 DNA sequence: TGTGCCAGCAGGAGAAGTAATGAAAAACTGTTTTTT. It codes for CASRRSNEKLFF. J is TRBJ1-4 and V is TRBV12-3 or TRBV12-4; D gene unclear. V was shortened by 6 bases and J by 4 bases, with 6 bases between the two germline ends. CDR3 length: 12 amino acids.

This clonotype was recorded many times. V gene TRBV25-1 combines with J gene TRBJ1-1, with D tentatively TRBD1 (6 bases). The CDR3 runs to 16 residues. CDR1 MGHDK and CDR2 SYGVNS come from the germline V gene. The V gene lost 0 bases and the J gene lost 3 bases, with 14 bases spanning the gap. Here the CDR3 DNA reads TGTGCCAGCAGTGAATACAACGGAGGGACATACACTGAAGCTTTCTTT. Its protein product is CASSEYNGGTYTEAFF.

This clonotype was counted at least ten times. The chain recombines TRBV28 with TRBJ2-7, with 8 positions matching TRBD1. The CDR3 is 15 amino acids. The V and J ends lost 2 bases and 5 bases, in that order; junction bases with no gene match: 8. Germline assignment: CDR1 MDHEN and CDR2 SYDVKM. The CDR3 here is CASSLGGRGPHEQYV. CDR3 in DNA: TGTGCCAGCAGTTTAGGGGGCAGGGGGCCTCACGAGCAGTACGTC.

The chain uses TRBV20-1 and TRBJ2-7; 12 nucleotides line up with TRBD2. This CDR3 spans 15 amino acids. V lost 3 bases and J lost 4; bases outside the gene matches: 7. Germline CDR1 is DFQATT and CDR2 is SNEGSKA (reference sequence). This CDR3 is CSARSTLAGGYEQYF. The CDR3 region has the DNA TGCAGTGCTAGGTCGACGCTAGCGGGGGGGTACGAGCAGTACTTC.

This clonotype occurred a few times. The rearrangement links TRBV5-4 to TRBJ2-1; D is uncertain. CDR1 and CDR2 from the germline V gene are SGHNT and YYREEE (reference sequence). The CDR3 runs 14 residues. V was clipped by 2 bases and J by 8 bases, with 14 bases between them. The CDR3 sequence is CASSFKTGLDEQFF. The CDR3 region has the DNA TGTGCCAGCAGCTTTAAGACCGGGCTTGATGAGCAGTTCTTC.

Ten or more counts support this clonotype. CDR3 sequence (DNA): TGCAGCGTTGGGAGGAAGTCCATGAACACTGAAGCTTTCTTT. It codes for CSVGRKSMNTEAFF. The chain carries TRBV29-1 and TRBJ1-1; D gene unclear. With 4 bases removed from V and 0 bases from J, the gap between germline ends came to 12 bases. Germline CDR1 and CDR2: SQVTM and ANQGSEA. CDR3 length: 14 residues.

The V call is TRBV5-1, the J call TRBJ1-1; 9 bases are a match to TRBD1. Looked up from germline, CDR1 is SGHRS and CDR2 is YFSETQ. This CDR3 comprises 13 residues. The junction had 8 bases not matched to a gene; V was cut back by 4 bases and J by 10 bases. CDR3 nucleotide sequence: TGCGCCAGCAGCCCGGACAGGGGAGAATCAGCTTTCTTT. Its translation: CASSPDRGESAFF.

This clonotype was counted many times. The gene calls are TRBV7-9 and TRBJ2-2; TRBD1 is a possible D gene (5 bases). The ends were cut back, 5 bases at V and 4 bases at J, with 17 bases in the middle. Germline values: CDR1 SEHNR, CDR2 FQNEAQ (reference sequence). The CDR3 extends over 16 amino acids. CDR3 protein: CASSPRTPSGTGELFF. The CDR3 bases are TGTGCCAGCAGCCCTAGGACACCTTCGGGCACCGGGGAGCTGTTTTTT.

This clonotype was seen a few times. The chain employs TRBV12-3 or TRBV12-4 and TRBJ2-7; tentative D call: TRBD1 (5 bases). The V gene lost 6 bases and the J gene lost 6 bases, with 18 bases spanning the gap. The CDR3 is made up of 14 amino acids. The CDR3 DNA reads TGTGCCAGCAGCAGAACGAGGCAGGGTGGCGAGCAGTACTTC. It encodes CASSRTRQGGEQYF.

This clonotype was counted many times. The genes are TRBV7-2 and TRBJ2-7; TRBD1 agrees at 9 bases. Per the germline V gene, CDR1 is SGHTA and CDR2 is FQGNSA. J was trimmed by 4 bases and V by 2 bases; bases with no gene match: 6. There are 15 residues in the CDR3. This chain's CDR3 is CASSLYRGRGYEQYF. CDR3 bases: TGTGCCAGCAGCTTATACAGGGGGCGCGGGTACGAGCAGTACTTC. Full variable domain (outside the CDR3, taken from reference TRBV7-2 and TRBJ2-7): GAGVSQSPSNKVTEKGKDVELRCDPISGHTALYWYRQSLGQGLEFLIYFQGNSAPDKSGLPSDRFSAERTGGSVSTLTIQRTQQEDSAVYLCASSLYRGRGYEQYFGPGTRLTVT.

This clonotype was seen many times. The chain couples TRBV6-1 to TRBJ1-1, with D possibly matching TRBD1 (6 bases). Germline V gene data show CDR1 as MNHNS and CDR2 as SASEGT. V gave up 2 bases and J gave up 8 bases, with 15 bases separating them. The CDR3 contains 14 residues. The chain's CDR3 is CASSERGRGGEAFF. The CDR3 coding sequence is TGTGCCAGCAGTGAAAGGGGCAGGGGAGGAGAAGCTTTCTTT.

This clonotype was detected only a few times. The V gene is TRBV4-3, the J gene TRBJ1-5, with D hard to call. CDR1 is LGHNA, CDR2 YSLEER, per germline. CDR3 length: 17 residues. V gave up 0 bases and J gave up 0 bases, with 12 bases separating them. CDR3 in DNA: TGCGCCAGCAGCCAAGATCTGGACCTTTATAGCAATCAGCCCCAGCATTTT. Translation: CASSQDLDLYSNQPQHF.

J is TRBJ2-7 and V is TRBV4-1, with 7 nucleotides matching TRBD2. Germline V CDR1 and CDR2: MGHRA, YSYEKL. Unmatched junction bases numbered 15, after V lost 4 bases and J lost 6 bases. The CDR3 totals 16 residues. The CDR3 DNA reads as TGCGCCAGCAGCCGAGGCCCCCTGGGGGGGATAGGCGAGCAGTACGTC. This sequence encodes CASSRGPLGGIGEQYV.

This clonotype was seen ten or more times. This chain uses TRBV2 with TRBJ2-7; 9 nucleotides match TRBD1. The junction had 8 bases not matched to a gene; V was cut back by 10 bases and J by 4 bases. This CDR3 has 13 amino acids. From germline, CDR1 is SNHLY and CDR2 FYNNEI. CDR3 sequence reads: CAIGTGKGYEQYF. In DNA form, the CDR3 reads TGTGCCATCGGGACAGGGAAGGGATACGAGCAGTACTTC.

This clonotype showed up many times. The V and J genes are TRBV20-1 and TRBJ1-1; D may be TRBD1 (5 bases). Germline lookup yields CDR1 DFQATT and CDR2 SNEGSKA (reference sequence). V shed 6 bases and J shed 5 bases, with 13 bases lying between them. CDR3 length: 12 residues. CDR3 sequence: CSAWGGGTEAFF. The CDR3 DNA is TGCAGTGCATGGGGGGGGGGGACTGAAGCTTTCTTT.

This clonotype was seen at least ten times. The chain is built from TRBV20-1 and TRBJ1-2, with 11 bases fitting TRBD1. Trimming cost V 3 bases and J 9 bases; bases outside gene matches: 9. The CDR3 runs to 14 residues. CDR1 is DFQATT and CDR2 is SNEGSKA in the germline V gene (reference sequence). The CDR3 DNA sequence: TGCAGTGCTAGGGGGGACAGGGGGGTCGTAAGCTACACCTTC. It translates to CSARGDRGVVSYTF.

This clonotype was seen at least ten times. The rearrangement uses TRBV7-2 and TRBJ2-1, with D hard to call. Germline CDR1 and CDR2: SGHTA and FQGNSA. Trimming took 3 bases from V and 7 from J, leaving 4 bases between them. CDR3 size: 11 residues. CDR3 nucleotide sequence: TGTGCCAGCAGCTTTCTGAATGAGCAGTTCTTC. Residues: CASSFLNEQFF.

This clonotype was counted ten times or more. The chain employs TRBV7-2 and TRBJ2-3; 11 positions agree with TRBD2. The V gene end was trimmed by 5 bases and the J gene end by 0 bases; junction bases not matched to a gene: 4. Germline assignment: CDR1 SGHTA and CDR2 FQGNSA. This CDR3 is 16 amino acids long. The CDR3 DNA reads TGTGCCAGCAGCCCAGGACTAGCGGGTAGCACAGATACGCAGTATTTT. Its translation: CASSPGLAGSTDTQYF.

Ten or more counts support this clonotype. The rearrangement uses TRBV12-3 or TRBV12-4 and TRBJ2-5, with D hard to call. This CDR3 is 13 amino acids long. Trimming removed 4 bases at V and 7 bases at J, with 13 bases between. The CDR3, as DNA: TGTGCCAGCAGTTCTGCCGGGTATGGGACCCAGTACTTC. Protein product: CASSSAGYGTQYF.

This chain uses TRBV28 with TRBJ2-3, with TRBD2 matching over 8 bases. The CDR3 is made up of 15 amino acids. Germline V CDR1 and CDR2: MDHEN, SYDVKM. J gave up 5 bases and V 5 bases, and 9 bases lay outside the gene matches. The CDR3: CASSTGGEGKDTQYF. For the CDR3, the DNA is TGTGCCAGCAGTACCGGGGGGGAAGGGAAAGATACGCAGTATTTT.

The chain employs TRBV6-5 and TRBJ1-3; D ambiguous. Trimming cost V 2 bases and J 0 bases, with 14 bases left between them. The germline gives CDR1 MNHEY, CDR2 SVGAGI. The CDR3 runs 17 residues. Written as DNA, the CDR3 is TGTGCCAGCAGTTACGGGAAAAACTGGGACTCTGGAAACACCATATATTTT. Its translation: CASSYGKNWDSGNTIYF.

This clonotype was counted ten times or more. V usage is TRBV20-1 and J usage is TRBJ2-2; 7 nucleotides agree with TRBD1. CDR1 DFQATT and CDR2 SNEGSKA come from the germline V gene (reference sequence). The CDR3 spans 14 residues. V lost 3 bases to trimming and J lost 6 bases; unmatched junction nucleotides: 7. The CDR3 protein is CSASDSQGAGELFF. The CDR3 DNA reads TGCAGTGCTAGCGATAGTCAGGGGGCCGGGGAGCTGTTTTTT.

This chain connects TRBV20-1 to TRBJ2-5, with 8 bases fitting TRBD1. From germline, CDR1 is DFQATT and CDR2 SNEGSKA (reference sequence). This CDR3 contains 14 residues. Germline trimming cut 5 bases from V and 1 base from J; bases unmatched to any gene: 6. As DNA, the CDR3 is TGCAGTGCTCGACAGGGGTGGTTCCAAGAGACCCAGTACTTC. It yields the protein CSARQGWFQETQYF.